The present entry profiles one T cell receptor beta chain with its context. The antigen is undetermined. This sample was included in a study of CD8 T cell repertoires and HIV-1 epitope variants. Study-wide results and limits: Nef KF9 drew about 5 clonotypes and HW9 one, without TAALDMSHF responses.

Sequencing was performed with immunoSEQ multiplex PCR; in TCRdb, only in-frame clones are kept and a portion is missing. The sample consists of 4,500 to 6,000 clones, approximately 68% of them appearing once. The CDR3 sequence is 15 residues long. Germline V gives CDR1 LNHDA, CDR2 SQIVND (reference sequence). J was trimmed by 5 bases and V by 6 bases; bases with no gene match: 11. The sequence was collected from a male donor with HIV. Input material: cultured CD8+ T cells derived from PBMCs. The chain recombines TRBV19 with TRBJ2-7, with 9 bases that match TRBD1. For the CDR3, the DNA is TGTGCCAGTAGCCCCACCGGGACAGGGATAAACGAGCAGTACTTC. It yields the protein CASSPTGTGINEQYF.